These 13 T cell receptor beta chains originate from one sample sequenced in a study of beta chain features in type 1 diabetes. Whole-study results and caveats: Within each of all four CD4+ subsets, Type 1 diabetes patients had TCRB CDR3s that were moderately but significantly shorter.

cDNA synthesis used the whole RNA isolate, giving expressed TCRB sequences. Sequencing used immunoSEQ multiplex PCR; TCRdb keeps in-frame clones, though not all of them. Here the sample spans about 160,000 clones, roughly 59% being singletons. Their recognized antigens are unknown. The source material was naive CD4+ T cells from blood. All receptors derive from a man aged 25 to 40 with type 1 diabetes.

The chain joins TRBV20-1 to TRBJ2-7; 7 bases line up with TRBD1. In germline, CDR1 is DFQATT, CDR2 SNEGSKA (reference sequence). CDR3 length: 11 residues. Germline trimming cut 5 bases from V and 7 bases from J; bases unmatched to any gene: 5. The CDR3 spells CSAPGQKEQYF. The CDR3 DNA reads TGCAGTGCTCCGGGACAGAAAGAGCAGTACTTC.

V and J are TRBV5-4 and TRBJ2-7; D might be TRBD2 (5 bases). The CDR3 is made up of 13 amino acids. In germline, CDR1 is SGHNT, CDR2 YYREEE (reference sequence). The V gene lost 0 bases and the J gene lost 2 bases, with 6 bases spanning the gap. This CDR3 reads CASSLEEAYEQYF. The DNA of the CDR3 is TGTGCCAGCAGCTTGGAGGAGGCCTACGAGCAGTACTTC. The complete variable domain, with remaining parts taken from reference TRBV5-4 and TRBJ2-7, reads ETGVTQSPTHLIKTRGQQVTLRCSSQSGHNTVSWYQQALGQGPQFIFQYYREEENGRGNFPPRFSGLQFPNYSSELNVNALELDDSALYLCASSLEEAYEQYFGPGTRLTVT.

The chain uses TRBV19 and TRBJ2-3, with 9 bases fitting TRBD2. This CDR3 has 14 amino acids. The germline gives CDR1 LNHDA, CDR2 SQIVND (reference sequence). Unmatched junction bases numbered 2, after V lost 2 bases and J lost 5 bases. The CDR3 nucleotides are TGTGCCAGTAGTATACGGACTAGCGAAGATACGCAGTATTTT. Translated: CASSIRTSEDTQYF.

This clone was found a few times. V gene TRBV29-1 combines with J gene TRBJ1-1; weak D call: TRBD1 (6 bases). The CDR3 spans 16 residues. V was shortened by 5 bases and J by 0 bases, with 19 bases between the two germline ends. CDR1 SQVTM and CDR2 ANQGSEA come from the germline V gene. CDR3 in DNA: TGCAGCGTTCACGACAGGCCCGGGGCAATGAACACTGAAGCTTTCTTT. The encoded protein is CSVHDRPGAMNTEAFF.

About this clone itself: The sample carries other DNA sequences with the same CDR3. CDR3 sequence: CASSETSGANVLTF. In DNA form, the CDR3 reads TGTGCCAGCAGTGAAACATCTGGGGCCAACGTCCTGACTTTC. This chain uses TRBV2 with TRBJ2-6; no clear D gene. The CDR3 is 14 residues long. Germline CDR1 is SNHLY and CDR2 is FYNNEI. Deletions cut 2 bases from V and 1 base from J, with 3 bases between.

This sequence joins TRBV29-1 and TRBJ2-7, with 9 bases that match TRBD1. The CDR3 is 13 amino acids. Losses at the gene ends were 5 bases for V and 4 bases for J; bases not matched to a gene: 6. Germline V gene lookup returns CDR1 SQVTM and CDR2 ANQGSEA. In DNA, the CDR3 is TGCAGCGTTCATACAGGGGGCGCGTACGAGCAGTACTTC. This translates into CSVHTGGAYEQYF.

The chain uses TRBV2 and TRBJ2-4; D not resolved. The CDR3 is 13 amino acids. The germline gives CDR1 SNHLY, CDR2 FYNNEI. V was pared by 4 bases and J by 6 bases, with 10 bases between. The CDR3 DNA reads TGTGCCAGCAGTGTTCTAGACGGAAACATTCAGTACTTC. It is translated as CASSVLDGNIQYF.

As for this clone: A much larger clone differs by one base, so this may be a read error. V gene TRBV7-9 combines with J gene TRBJ2-3; D gene ambiguous. The germline V gene encodes CDR1 SEHNR and CDR2 FQNEAQ (reference sequence). The V and J ends lost 0 bases and 2 bases respectively, with 3 bases between them. The CDR3 loop spans 13 amino acids. In nucleotides, the CDR3 is TGTGCCAGCAGCTTAGCCCCCACAGATACGCAGTATTTT. The encoded protein is CASSLAPTDTQYF.

The V call is TRBV30, the J call TRBJ1-2; TRBD1 matches at 7 bases. The CDR3 is made up of 13 amino acids. Germline V gives CDR1 GTSNPN, CDR2 SVGIG (reference sequence). Trimming at V came to 3 bases and at J to 4 bases, leaving 5 bases not matched to a gene. CDR3 coding DNA: TGTGCCTGGAGCTACAGGGGTCTCTATGGCTACACCTTC. Amino acids: CAWSYRGLYGYTF.

The chain recombines TRBV2 with TRBJ2-3, with TRBD2 matching 13 bases. Germline V gene lookup returns CDR1 SNHLY and CDR2 FYNNEI. Trimming took 4 bases from V and 5 from J; bases not matched to a gene: 3. The CDR3 totals 15 residues. This CDR3 is CASSAGLAGVDTQYF. The CDR3 bases are TGTGCCAGCAGTGCAGGACTAGCGGGGGTAGATACGCAGTATTTT.

Written as DNA, the CDR3 is TGCAGCGTGGTTGCTCGGACAGAGAACACTGAAGCTTTCTTT. It encodes CSVVARTENTEAFF. V is TRBV29-1 and J is TRBJ1-1; perhaps TRBD1 as D (6 bases). V lost 6 bases and J lost 1, with 15 bases in between. Germline V gene data show CDR1 as SQVTM and CDR2 as ANQGSEA. The CDR3 spans 14 residues.

The V and J genes are TRBV25-1 and TRBJ1-4, with TRBD1 matching 7 bases. V was clipped by 6 bases and J by 0 bases; unmatched bases: 7. This CDR3 is built from 16 residues. From germline, CDR1 is MGHDK and CDR2 SYGVNS. As DNA, the CDR3 is TGTGCCAGCAGCCCCGACAGGGTTACAACTAATGAAAAACTGTTTTTT. Translating gives CASSPDRVTTNEKLFF.

The rearrangement joins TRBV9 to TRBJ2-3; D is unclear. The germline gives CDR1 SGDLS, CDR2 YYNGEE. Trimming took 3 bases from V and 1 from J, leaving 9 bases between them. CDR3 size: 14 residues. CDR3 sequence reads: CASSARSGTDTQYF. The CDR3 DNA is TGTGCCAGCAGCGCCCGCTCCGGCACAGATACGCAGTATTTT.